The 16 T cell receptor beta chains below all came from one sample that was sequenced in a study of blood T cells in healthy people across ages. A second roughly 7 to 12 cycle PCR used barcoded and J-beta primers. TCRdb itself ran the 5' RACE reads through MiXCR, one entry per CDR3 protein. The sample shows 780,000 or so distinct CDR3 sequences, just over 55% of them seen only once. Specimen: blood. The receptor set was obtained from a man aged 35-49 years in good health.

The rearrangement uses TRBV5-5 and TRBJ2-4, with D unresolved. The closer fit of TRBJ2-7 to the DNA end suggests the J call may be wrong. The CDR3 is 12 amino acids. Looked up from germline, CDR1 is SGHKS and CDR2 is YYEKEE (reference sequence). This CDR3 is CASSMNSYEQYF. The CDR3 DNA reads TGTGCCAGCAGCATGAACAGCTACGAGCAGTACTTC.

The chain is built from TRBV5-1 and TRBJ2-1, with TRBD2 matching over 13 bases. This CDR3 has 17 residues. Germline CDR1 is SGHRS and CDR2 is YFSETQ. V was pared by 1 base and J by 9 bases, with 10 bases of the junction left unmatched. The CDR3 here is CASSLFGLAGDSGEQFF. In DNA form, the CDR3 reads TGCGCCAGCAGCTTGTTTGGACTAGCGGGAGATAGTGGTGAGCAGTTCTTC.

V and J are TRBV19 and TRBJ2-5; D may be TRBD2 (6 bases). TRBJ2-7 matches the DNA end more closely, so the J call is doubtful. Germline assignment: CDR1 LNHDA and CDR2 SQIVND (reference sequence). The CDR3 extends over 11 amino acids. DNA of the CDR3: TGTGCCAGTAGTAGGGGGGTCGAGCAGTACTTC. This translates into CASSRGVEQYF.

Only a few counts were recorded for this clonotype. This chain uses TRBV13 with TRBJ2-4, with a weak D call TRBD1 (6 bases). The J call may not be correct, given that the DNA end is closer to TRBJ2-7. Germline V gene sequence: CDR1 PRHDT, CDR2 FYEKMQ (reference sequence). The CDR3 sequence is 14 residues long. CDR3: CASTSGTRKYEQYF. For the CDR3, the DNA is TGTGCCAGCACATCGGGGACACGCAAATACGAGCAGTACTTC.

This rearrangement joins TRBV28 to TRBJ2-1, with 7 bases fitting TRBD2. The V segment lost 3 bases and the J segment 12 bases; nucleotides outside the gene matches: 17. The CDR3 is 16 amino acids. Germline V gene data show CDR1 as MDHEN and CDR2 as SYDVKM. CDR3: CASSFWRELTYNMQFF. CDR3 DNA sequence: TGTGCCAGCAGTTTTTGGCGGGAGTTGACCTACAATATGCAGTTCTTC. Full variable domain (missing parts from reference TRBV28 and TRBJ2-1): DVKVTQSSRYLVKRTGEKVFLECVQDMDHENMFWYRQDPGLGLRLIYFSYDVKMKEKGDIPEGYSVSREKKERFSLILESASTNQTSMYLCASSFWRELTYNMQFFGPGTRLTVL.

The gene calls are TRBV20-1 and TRBJ2-5; possibly TRBD1 or TRBD2 for D (5 bases each). TRBJ2-7 matches the DNA end more closely, so the J call is doubtful. CDR1 is DFQATT, CDR2 SNEGSKA, per germline (reference sequence). This CDR3 is 16 amino acids long. CDR3 residues: CSATQRGSKPTDEQYF. The CDR3 DNA follows: TGCAGTGCTACCCAGAGGGGCTCGAAACCTACGGACGAGCAGTACTTC.

The count of this clonotype is one. V usage is TRBV27 and J usage is TRBJ1-2, with D perhaps matching TRBD1 (6 bases). CDR1 MNHEY and CDR2 SMNVEV come from the germline V gene (reference sequence). V was shortened by 3 bases and J by 4 bases, with 18 bases between the two germline ends. This CDR3 has 16 amino acids. The CDR3 loop reads CASSLVVATGVYGYTF. CDR3 DNA: TGTGCCAGCAGTTTGGTTGTGGCGACAGGAGTCTATGGCTACACCTTC.

The chain couples TRBV7-2 to TRBJ2-5; 16 bases map to TRBD2. The J segment lost 2 bases and the V segment lost 5 bases, leaving 2 bases of the junction unmatched. Looked up from germline, CDR1 is SGHTA and CDR2 is FQGNSA. The CDR3 extends over 16 amino acids. In nucleotides, the CDR3 is TGTGCCAGCAGCAAGGGACTAGCGGGAGGGCAAGAGACCCAGTACTTC. It encodes CASSKGLAGGQETQYF. Complete variable domain (other parts from reference TRBV7-2 and TRBJ2-5): GAGVSQSPSNKVTEKGKDVELRCDPISGHTALYWYRQSLGQGLEFLIYFQGNSAPDKSGLPSDRFSAERTGGSVSTLTIQRTQQEDSAVYLCASSKGLAGGQETQYFGPGTRLLVL.

The chain links TRBV7-2 to TRBJ2-1; 10 nucleotides align to TRBD2. The germline gives CDR1 SGHTA, CDR2 FQGNSA. The CDR3 has 15 amino acids. Trimming at V came to 4 bases and at J to 3 bases, leaving 3 bases not matched to a gene. Written as DNA, the CDR3 is TGTGCCAGCAGCTCACTAGCGGGGAACTACAATGAGCAGTTCTTC. This sequence encodes CASSSLAGNYNEQFF.

The V and J genes are TRBV24-1 and TRBJ2-3; 9 bases line up with TRBD1. In germline, CDR1 is KGHDR, CDR2 SFDVKD. The CDR3 covers 17 residues. With 3 bases clipped from V and 4 bases from J, the junction kept 10 bases outside the gene matches. CDR3 protein: CATSDPTGQGVADTQYF. The CDR3 DNA is TGTGCCACCAGTGATCCGACGGGACAGGGTGTAGCAGATACGCAGTATTTT.

In nucleotides, the CDR3 is TGCAGTGCCTATAAGACCCCCATTACTGACAATGAGCAGTACTTC. Its protein is CSAYKTPITDNEQYF. The chain joins TRBV20-1 to TRBJ2-7; no firm D call. Looked up from germline, CDR1 is DFQATT and CDR2 is SNEGSKA (reference sequence). Deletions cut 6 bases from V and 7 bases from J, with 25 bases between. This CDR3 has 15 amino acids.

V and J are TRBV28 and TRBJ2-4; a possible D gene is TRBD1 (5 bases). Germline assignment: CDR1 MDHEN and CDR2 SYDVKM. V gave up 3 bases and J gave up 6 bases, with 9 bases separating them. CDR3 length: 13 residues. The CDR3 region has the DNA TGTGCCAGCAGTTTGATTCAGGGAAACATTCAGTACTTC. Translated, it gives CASSLIQGNIQYF.

The CDR3 protein is CASTDRGPYEQYF. In nucleotides, the CDR3 is TGTGCCAGCACCGACAGGGGTCCATACGAGCAGTACTTC. The J gene is TRBJ2-7, the V gene TRBV12-3 or TRBV12-4; 8 positions match TRBD1. The CDR3 length is 13 residues. Trimming at V came to 7 bases and at J to 4 bases, leaving 6 bases not matched to a gene.

J is TRBJ1-1 and V is TRBV11-2; D gene uncertain. Germline V gives CDR1 SGHAT, CDR2 FQNNGV. V lost 5 bases and J 0 bases, leaving 10 bases between the germline ends. CDR3 length: 14 residues. CDR3 DNA: TGTGCCAGCAGCGCCGTCAGGATGAACACTGAAGCTTTCTTT. Amino acid sequence: CASSAVRMNTEAFF.

At least ten counts were recorded for this clonotype. Its ends do not fully match the called genes, so a read error is possible. CDR3 DNA: TGTGCCAGCAGCTTAGGATACAATGAGCAGTTCTTC. Translated: CASSLGYNEQFF. V is TRBV12-3 or TRBV12-4 and J is TRBJ2-1; D gene ambiguous. The CDR3 consists of 12 residues.

This clonotype appeared a few times. In DNA form, the CDR3 reads TGTGCCAGCAGTTTACGCTGGACTAGCGGCGAACAAGAGACCCAGTACTTC. Its translation: CASSLRWTSGEQETQYF. The chain has TRBV2 and TRBJ2-5; 10 bases map to TRBD2. With 5 bases clipped from V and 2 bases from J, the junction kept 11 bases outside the gene matches. Germline CDR1 is SNHLY and CDR2 is FYNNEI. There are 17 residues in the CDR3.